This TCR beta chain emerged from a study of blood T cells in healthy people across ages. Across the whole study: About one barcoded beta molecule was captured per two T cells (by template switching). General study points: A roughly linear age-dependent decrease characterized TCR beta diversity per million T cells.

The authors ran a second PCR of about 6 to 11 cycles using a sample-barcoded 5' primer and a J-beta primer mix. Every cDNA was tagged by a template-switch adaptor with 12 random nucleotides. Using its own MiXCR run on the 5' RACE reads, TCRdb lists one record per CDR3 protein. The sample includes 780,000 or so distinct CDR3 sequences, 56% of them seen just once. Trimming removed 3 bases at V and 7 bases at J, with 11 bases between. There are 12 residues in the CDR3. Germline V gene lookup returns CDR1 SGHRS and CDR2 YFSETQ. Many counts were recorded for this clonotype. No antigen is known for it. No fewer than 6 million PBMCs went into each sample.

This chain uses TRBV5-1 with TRBJ2-7, with D possibly TRBD2 on 6 matching bases. This sequence was found in a middle-aged man in good health. The sequencing input was blood. CDR3 protein: CASSWDRGEQYF. DNA for the CDR3: TGCGCCAGCAGCTGGGATCGGGGGGAGCAGTACTTC.